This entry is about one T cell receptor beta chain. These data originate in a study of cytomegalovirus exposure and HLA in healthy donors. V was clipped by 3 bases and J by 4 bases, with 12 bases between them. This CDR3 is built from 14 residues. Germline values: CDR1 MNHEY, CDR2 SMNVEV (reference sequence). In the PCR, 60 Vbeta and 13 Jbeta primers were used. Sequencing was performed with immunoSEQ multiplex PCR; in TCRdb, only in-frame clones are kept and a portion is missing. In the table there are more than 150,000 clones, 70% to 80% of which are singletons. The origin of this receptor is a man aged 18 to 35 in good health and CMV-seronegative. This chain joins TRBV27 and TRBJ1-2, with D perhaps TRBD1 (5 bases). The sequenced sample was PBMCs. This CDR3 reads CASSLKGISYGYTF. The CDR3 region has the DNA TGTGCCAGCAGTTTGAAGGGGATTTCCTATGGCTACACCTTC.